This T cell receptor (beta chain) originates from a study of regulatory T cells in long-lasting Graves disease. Time point of the sample: persistent/refractory GD, antithyroid drugs over 5 years with positive TRAb. The authors made the TCR library using RNA they extracted from PBMCs. CDR3-region Arm-PCR and iRepertoire HTBI primers produced the TCR beta libraries. One entry per CDR3 protein, called by TCRdb with MiXCR from the multiplex PCR reads. The sample lists 600,000 to 850,000 distinct CDR3 sequences; 25% to 35% were seen once. The CDR3 is 16 residues long. The J segment lost 1 base and the V segment lost 6 bases, leaving 4 bases of the junction unmatched. Germline V lookup: CDR1 MNHNS, CDR2 SASEGT.

Source: peripheral blood mononuclear cells (PBMCs), taken when the disease was refractory, from a patient treated with antithyroid drugs. The sequence came from a female donor with Graves disease. The chain is built from TRBV6-1 and TRBJ1-5; 12 nucleotides agree with TRBD1. The CDR3 DNA reads as TGTGCCAGCAGGGGGGGGACAGGGGGCAGCAATCAGCCCCAGCATTTT. The encoded protein is CASRGGTGGSNQPQHF.